This TCR beta chain was sequenced in a study of beta chain features in type 1 diabetes. Study summary: Approximately 100 million sorted cells were examined across all samples.

Expressed TCRB transcripts got sequenced, as all isolated RNA was reverse transcribed. Repertoires were generated with immunoSEQ multiplex PCR, while TCRdb's copy carries only in-frame clones and drops some. The sample has about 640,000 clones, about an eighth seen once. On this clone itself: Its antigen is currently unknown.

Blood was collected once per donor into heparin, averaging around 0.11 L. General study findings and limits: TCRB CDR3s were moderately but significantly shorter in Type 1 diabetes patients in all four CD4+ subsets.

CDR3 length: 15 amino acids. Germline-derived CDR1 and CDR2 are LGHNA and YSLEER. V gave up 0 bases and J gave up 9 bases; unmatched junction bases: 10. The source material was naive CD4+ T cells from blood. The sequence was obtained from a man younger than 40 with type 1 diabetes. The V and J genes are TRBV4-3 and TRBJ2-7; 8 bases fit TRBD1. In nucleotides, the CDR3 is TGCGCCAGCAGCCAAGACGCCCTAGACAGGGGAAGGCAGTACTTC. Its translation is CASSQDALDRGRQYF.